The source of this T cell receptor beta chain is a study of a mutant IDH1 vaccine in newly diagnosed glioma. Study context: Radiotherapy alone preceded vaccination by 4-6 weeks; alternatively, vaccination started with temozolomide cycles. Sex distribution of treated patients was about 60% male and roughly 40% female; mean age was around 40 years. Prior therapy was radiotherapy, temozolomide, or both; most received both. Points from the study as a whole: Seemingly, top peripheral T cell clonotype changes bore no relation to pseudoprogression.

The table came from immunoSEQ multiplex PCR; TCRdb's copy has only in-frame clones and leaves some out. The sample holds 50,000 to 65,000 clones; roughly nine tenths are singletons and the top ten take 1.6%. There are 15 residues in the CDR3. Germline assignment: CDR1 SNHLY and CDR2 FYNNEI. The V and J ends lost 7 bases and 4 bases, in that order; junction bases with no gene match: 8. For this clone: The target antigen is unknown.

Documented time point: week 35, safety follow-up. Doses of 300 ug of mutant IDH1 20-mer peptide were given with topical imiquimod. The clonotype comes from a man aged 40-55 years with glioma. The V call is TRBV2, the J call TRBJ2-2; 8 positions match TRBD2. The sequencing used PBMCs, collected from a glioma patient whose treatment included an IDH1 peptide vaccine. The CDR3 is CASKRASGSTGELFF. The DNA of the CDR3 is TGTGCCAGCAAGAGGGCTAGCGGGTCCACCGGGGAGCTGTTTTTT. Full variable domain (rest looked up from reference TRBV2 and TRBJ2-2): EPEVTQTPSHQVTQMGQEVILRCVPISNHLYFYWYRQILGQKVEFLVSFYNNEISEKSEIFDDQFSVERPDGSNFTLKIRSTKLEDSAMYFCASKRASGSTGELFFGEGSRLTVL.